The 15 T cell receptor beta chains in this list originate from one sample, sequenced in a study of PD-L1 blockade in urothelial cancer. The time point denotes: pretreatment peripheral blood. Some clones are missing from TCRdb's copy, which holds only in-frame ones; the method was immunoSEQ multiplex PCR. The table lists tens of thousands of clones, roughly 80% of them singletons. The starting material was PBMCs, obtained around atezolizumab (anti-PD-L1) treatment. Receptors originate from a man between 35 and 55 years old with urothelial cancer.

This chain connects TRBV6-1 to TRBJ2-7; 10 nucleotides align to TRBD2. Losses at the gene ends were 3 bases for V and 5 bases for J; bases not matched to a gene: 16. Germline V lookup: CDR1 MNHNS, CDR2 SASEGT. The CDR3 consists of 18 residues. The CDR3 nucleotides read TGTGCCAGCAGTGACCCAACATCCGCCGGGACTAGCGTTAACGAGCAGTACTTC. Protein product: CASSDPTSAGTSVNEQYF.

The V call is TRBV15, the J call TRBJ1-2; no reliable D call. Germline V gene lookup returns CDR1 LNHNV and CDR2 YYDKDF (reference sequence). CDR3 length: 15 residues. V gave up 0 bases and J gave up 6 bases, with 14 bases separating them. The CDR3 sequence: CATSREFRVGDGYTF. CDR3 nucleotides: TGTGCCACCAGCAGAGAGTTCCGGGTCGGCGATGGCTACACCTTC.

The count of this clone is one. This sequence joins TRBV30 and TRBJ1-2; D perhaps matches TRBD1 (5 bases). V lost 2 bases, J lost 4 bases, and 11 bases lay in between. Germline assignment: CDR1 GTSNPN and CDR2 SVGIG (reference sequence). This CDR3 is 13 amino acids long. DNA for the CDR3: TGTGCCTGGAGTAAGGGGCAGTTCTATGGCTACACCTTC. Amino acid sequence: CAWSKGQFYGYTF.

The chain carries TRBV7-9 and TRBJ2-1, with TRBD2 matching over 9 bases. With 5 bases clipped from V and 7 bases from J, the junction kept 12 bases outside the gene matches. Germline V gene sequence: CDR1 SEHNR, CDR2 FQNEAQ (reference sequence). The CDR3 contains 16 residues. The CDR3 bases are TGTGCCAGCAGCGACCCTTCAGCGGGAGGTATAAATGAGCAGTTCTTC. Residues: CASSDPSAGGINEQFF.

CDR3: CASSNMGTTGTGGTEAFF. In DNA, the CDR3 is TGTGCCAGCAGTAATATGGGGACTACGGGGACAGGGGGCACTGAAGCTTTCTTT. This sequence joins TRBV28 and TRBJ1-1; 11 positions match TRBD1. There are 18 residues in the CDR3. V shed 5 bases, J shed 4 bases, and the junction held 15 bases outside the gene matches. Germline lookup yields CDR1 MDHEN and CDR2 SYDVKM.

This clone was recorded only once. The chain is built from TRBV29-1 and TRBJ2-7; D is perhaps TRBD1 (6 bases). Germline V gives CDR1 SQVTM, CDR2 ANQGSEA. The CDR3 is made up of 10 amino acids. The CDR3 sequence is CSAGGNEQYF. CDR3 in DNA: TGCAGTGCTGGGGGCAACGAGCAGTACTTC.

The J gene is TRBJ2-1, the V gene TRBV9, with 11 bases matching TRBD2. The CDR3 has 15 amino acids. With V trimmed by 3 bases and J by 4 bases, 3 bases remained unmatched. The germline gives CDR1 SGDLS, CDR2 YYNGEE. The CDR3 is CASSGGLAEYNEQFF. Written as DNA, the CDR3 is TGTGCCAGCAGCGGGGGACTAGCGGAGTACAATGAGCAGTTCTTC.

The chain uses TRBV2 and TRBJ2-3; TRBD2 matches at 7 bases. From germline, CDR1 is SNHLY and CDR2 FYNNEI. Trimming cost V 8 bases and J 6 bases; bases outside gene matches: 5. CDR3 size: 12 residues. This CDR3 reads CASDRGVDTQYF. CDR3 in DNA: TGTGCCAGCGACCGGGGGGTCGATACGCAGTATTTT.

The rearrangement joins TRBV30 to TRBJ2-5; 8 bases match TRBD2. The CDR3 contains 14 residues. The V gene's germline CDR1 is GTSNPN and CDR2 SVGIG (reference sequence). Germline trimming cut 2 bases from V and 3 bases from J; bases unmatched to any gene: 5. CDR3 nucleotides: TGTGCCTGGAGTCTACGACTAGCGAAAGAGACCCAGTACTTC. It yields the protein CAWSLRLAKETQYF.

The chain has TRBV29-1 and TRBJ1-2, with D hard to call. In germline, CDR1 is SQVTM, CDR2 ANQGSEA. Trimming left V 2 bases short and J 2 bases short, with 6 bases between. The CDR3 sequence is 12 residues long. The CDR3 loop is CSVETGNYGYTF. The CDR3 region has the DNA TGCAGCGTTGAAACCGGGAACTATGGCTACACCTTC. Full variable domain (missing parts from reference TRBV29-1 and TRBJ1-2): SAVISQKPSRDICQRGTSLTIQCQVDSQVTMMFWYRQQPGQSLTLIATANQGSEATYESGFVIDKFPISRPNLTFSTLTVSNMSPEDSSIYLCSVETGNYGYTFGSGTRLTVV.

This sequence joins TRBV27 and TRBJ1-2; a weak D match, TRBD1 (5 bases). Germline V lookup: CDR1 MNHEY, CDR2 SMNVEV (reference sequence). The CDR3 is made up of 13 amino acids. V was pared by 4 bases and J by 8 bases, with 14 bases between. The CDR3 protein is CASSWGGVGGYTF. CDR3 sequence (DNA): TGTGCCAGCAGTTGGGGAGGGGTTGGGGGCTACACCTTC.

V is TRBV29-1 and J is TRBJ1-2; TRBD1 matches 8 bases. The ends lost 3 bases at V and 5 bases at J; junction bases unmatched: 8. Germline assignment: CDR1 SQVTM and CDR2 ANQGSEA. This CDR3 contains 14 residues. The CDR3 reads CSVDAGGAGYGYTF. Here the CDR3 DNA reads TGCAGCGTTGACGCAGGGGGCGCGGGGTATGGCTACACCTTC. Full variable domain (outside the CDR3, taken from reference TRBV29-1 and TRBJ1-2): SAVISQKPSRDICQRGTSLTIQCQVDSQVTMMFWYRQQPGQSLTLIATANQGSEATYESGFVIDKFPISRPNLTFSTLTVSNMSPEDSSIYLCSVDAGGAGYGYTFGSGTRLTVV.

The rearrangement joins TRBV6-1 to TRBJ1-2; tentative D call: TRBD1 (6 bases). With 4 bases removed from V and 4 bases from J, the gap between germline ends came to 7 bases. The germline V gene encodes CDR1 MNHNS and CDR2 SASEGT. The CDR3 spans 12 residues. CDR3 amino acids: CASSVDSYGYTF. CDR3 nucleotide sequence: TGTGCCAGCAGTGTGGACAGCTATGGCTACACCTTC.

The chain joins TRBV5-4 to TRBJ2-2, with 7 bases aligning to TRBD2. The CDR3 is made up of 16 amino acids. J lost 0 bases, V lost 3 bases, and 5 bases had no gene match. Germline V gene sequence: CDR1 SGHNT, CDR2 YYREEE (reference sequence). The CDR3 is CASSSFLAANTGELFF. As DNA, the CDR3 is TGTGCCAGCAGCTCGTTCCTAGCGGCGAACACCGGGGAGCTGTTTTTT.

The rearrangement uses TRBV5-1 and TRBJ1-1; weak D call: TRBD1 (6 bases). There are 15 residues in the CDR3. Germline loops: CDR1 SGHRS, CDR2 YFSETQ. Trimming cost V 4 bases and J 1 base, with 14 bases left between them. In DNA form, the CDR3 reads TGCGCCAGCAGCCCGACGGGACACGGGAACACTGAAGCTTTCTTT. It encodes CASSPTGHGNTEAFF.